The 9 T cell receptor beta chains below all came from one sample that was sequenced in a study of graft-versus-host responses after intestinal transplantation. Clones were read by immunoSEQ multiplex PCR, and TCRdb kept only the in-frame ones, dropping some. The sample yields approximately 19,000 clones, roughly 90% seen once. The input for sequencing was PBMCs, taken 350 to 400 days after transplant. The receptors shown here come from a human patient who received an intestinal transplant, so some T cells may come from the graft donor.

This chain links TRBV7-3 with TRBJ2-3, with 8 nucleotides matching TRBD2. The J segment lost 6 bases and the V segment lost 5 bases, leaving 7 bases of the junction unmatched. CDR1 is SGHTA, CDR2 FQGTGA, per germline. CDR3 length: 14 amino acids. This CDR3 reads CASSPLGGADTQYF. DNA for the CDR3: TGTGCCAGCAGCCCCCTCGGGGGGGCCGATACGCAGTATTTT.

This clone was counted once. The J gene is TRBJ2-2, the V gene TRBV5-1; D unresolved. Germline V lookup: CDR1 SGHRS, CDR2 YFSETQ. The V gene lost 7 bases and the J gene lost 5 bases, with 6 bases spanning the gap. The CDR3 is 11 residues long. The CDR3 protein is CASFGTGELFF. The CDR3 nucleotides are TGCGCCAGCTTCGGGACCGGGGAGCTGTTTTTT. The full variable domain, its missing parts supplied by reference TRBV5-1 and TRBJ2-2, is KAGVTQTPRYLIKTRGQQVTLSCSPISGHRSVSWYQQTPGQGLQFLFEYFSETQRNKGNFPGRFSGRQFSNSRSEMNVSTLELGDSALYLCASFGTGELFFGEGSRLTVL.

This rearrangement joins TRBV15 to TRBJ1-2; the D gene is possibly TRBD1 (5 bases). This CDR3 spans 15 amino acids. Trimming stripped 0 bases from V and 2 bases from J, with 10 bases between. In germline, CDR1 is LNHNV, CDR2 YYDKDF (reference sequence). The CDR3 coding sequence is TGTGCCACCAGCAGAGATCAGGGCAGCAACTATGGCTACACCTTC. Its translation is CATSRDQGSNYGYTF.

J is TRBJ1-4 and V is TRBV6-1, with 9 positions matching TRBD1. Germline V CDR1 and CDR2: MNHNS, SASEGT. The trim removed 6 bases at V and 8 bases at J, leaving 7 bases unmatched. The CDR3 sequence is 14 residues long. The CDR3 DNA reads TGTGCCAGCAGCAAGGACAGGGGTTGGGAAAAACTGTTTTTT. Translated, it gives CASSKDRGWEKLFF.

V is TRBV28 and J is TRBJ2-5; the match to TRBD2 covers 7 bases. The V gene's germline CDR1 is MDHEN and CDR2 SYDVKM. This CDR3 has 14 residues. The V gene end was trimmed by 2 bases and the J gene end by 4 bases; junction bases not matched to a gene: 4. The CDR3 DNA follows: TGTGCCAGCAGTTTAGCGGGAGACGCAGAGACCCAGTACTTC. Its protein is CASSLAGDAETQYF.

The V and J genes are TRBV23-1 and TRBJ2-1; 14 bases align to TRBD2. TRBV23-1 is reported as an ORF; its role is uncertain. The CDR3 loop spans 18 amino acids. Trimming removed 2 bases from V and 8 bases from J; junction bases left unmatched: 11. The CDR3 DNA reads as TGCGCCAGCAGTCAAGAGACTAGCGGGAGGGCCAATGTATATGAGCAGTTCTTC. It codes for CASSQETSGRANVYEQFF.

The chain recombines TRBV29-1 with TRBJ2-5, with 8 bases lining up with TRBD2. V gave up 6 bases and J gave up 5 bases; unmatched junction bases: 8. The CDR3 is 13 amino acids. Germline V gives CDR1 SQVTM, CDR2 ANQGSEA. The CDR3 DNA reads as TGCAGCGTCAGCGGGGGAGTTGGTGAGACCCAGTACTTC. Protein: CSVSGGVGETQYF.

This chain joins TRBV6-6 and TRBJ2-3, with 10 bases aligning to TRBD1. Germline V gene sequence: CDR1 MNHNY, CDR2 SVGAGI (reference sequence). The trim removed 7 bases at V and 3 bases at J, leaving 4 bases unmatched. The CDR3 has 14 amino acids. DNA for the CDR3: TGTGCCAGCATCCGGGACAGGGGTACAGATACGCAGTATTTT. It codes for CASIRDRGTDTQYF.

The CDR3 loop is CASSQPQDRREKADQPQHF. CDR3 bases: TGCGCCAGCAGTCAACCTCAAGACAGGAGGGAGAAGGCGGATCAGCCCCAGCATTTT. This chain connects TRBV23-1 to TRBJ1-5; D possibly corresponds to TRBD1 (6 bases). TRBV23-1 is treated as an ORF (open reading frame) with a function not yet certain. The ends were cut back, 2 bases at V and 5 bases at J, with 25 bases in the middle. The CDR3 is 19 residues long.